This T cell receptor beta chain was found in a study of T-cell memory formation after mild COVID-19 (dated by TCRdb to about 2021). Background for the entire study: TCR sequence clusters from the two donors were found to be largely donor specific. In a couple of donors, T-cell clones that expanded and contracted after mild COVID-19 were followed by sequencing TCRalpha and TCRbeta repertoires longitudinally. The cohort was made up of two young adult volunteers, one female and one male, who were previously healthy. The paper's findings and limits, for the study overall: Whether the second-wave clones peaking on day 37 were SARS-CoV-2 specific was not confirmed. Some responding clones were detected in pre-infection memory, suggesting pre-existing cross-reactive memory T cells joined the SARS-CoV-2 response. Contracting CD4+ clones appeared mostly in the CM and EM memory subsets, whereas CD8+ clones were enriched in EMRA. Clones that contracted from day 15 to 85 showed balanced CD4/CD8 phenotypes, whereas a second wave of clones that expanded from day 15 to 37 leaned towards CD4+. Only a couple of mild cases were covered in the study, and larger cohorts including severe cases with pre-infection samples were considered necessary.

This clonotype was seen a handful of times. The antigen this receptor binds is unknown. Within one base of it there is no much larger clone, and no base qualities were kept. Ficoll-Paque density gradient centrifugation was used to isolate PBMCs. From the cysteine up to the phenylalanine, the CDR3 has a length of 15 residues. The entry retains the CDR3 DNA only, 45 bases that are in frame from base 1. The CDR1 and CDR2 encoded by the germline V gene are LGHNA and YSLEER. The V and J ends are trimmed by 0 bases and 2 bases, leaving 9 bases between them. The listed sequencing device is Illumina NovaSeq 6000. cDNA libraries for TCRalpha and TCRbeta were prepared by 5'RACE using constant-segment primers, with sample barcodes and unique molecular identifiers added. Trizol reagent was used to extract RNA from every sample. The libraries were amplified in two PCR steps, and the second step added a second sample barcode and Illumina TruSeq adapters. Sequencing of libraries was performed on an Illumina NovaSeq with 2 x 150 bp paired-end reads. Under the source paper's analysis protocol: Reads were demultiplexed and collapsed into UMI-guided consensus sequences with migec v1.2.7. With mixcr v2.1.11, UMI consensuses were aligned to TRA and TRB V and J templates and assembled into clonotypes. A clonotype was counted as expanded or contracted only when both edgeR and NoisET called the clonotype significant, with the noise models trained on biological replicates. For edgeR calls, the cutoffs were a false discovery rate-adjusted p below 0.01 and a log2 fold-change threshold of 1. As an exploratory analysis of dynamics, PCA with hierarchical clustering was applied to max-normalized trajectories of the 1000 most abundant clonotypes. Separately sequenced CD4+ and CD8+ repertoires were used to assign the CD4 or CD8 phenotype of responding clones. Clones were called with MiXCR by TCRdb after fastp trimmed the public reads at Q25, and only in-frame beta chains were retained. CDR3 protein sequences are deduplicated, and each keeps its most common genes and DNA. It is TCRdb's table, rather than the study itself, that gives the V and J calls and clone size. For this sample the table gives around 300,000 distinct CDR3 sequences, of which approximately 12% were detected only once. The top ten constitute about 21% of the sample.

The sequence joins TRBV4-3 to TRBJ2-3; the D gene is perhaps TRBD1, from 5 matching bases. Material for sequencing was PBMCs or a T cell subset sorted from them (not recorded which). This TCR came from a man younger than 30 who had mild COVID-19 (a few samples of this study predate the infection). The sample titles of this study are shuffled in the database, so cell type and time point are left out; the donor was told from shared clones. The DNA is TGCGCCAGCAGCCAAGATCTAGGGGCCACAGATACGCAGTATTTT. The translation is CASSQDLGATDTQYF.